This T cell receptor (beta chain) appears in the sequencing data of a study of cytomegalovirus exposure and HLA in healthy donors. Study information: The study placed around 80% of its 350 to 450 genotyped donors in the Caucasian-associated ancestry cluster.

This clone has a handful of counts. Its antigen is currently unknown. Study-wide findings and caveats: A later analysis, which compared TCR beta chains of equal frequency, found the HLA-associated ones more clonally expanded. Accurate predictions that matched the HLA-A and HLA-B alleles of most subjects were reportedly made from TCR beta sequences. A later analysis reportedly found that, within productive TCRs, an Asian-associated ancestry cluster had fewer N-insertions than the mean observed across the approximately 600 donors.

In the PCR, 60 Vbeta and 13 Jbeta primers were used. Here immunoSEQ multiplex PCR was the method, and the copy in TCRdb shows in-frame clones only, minus some. The sample contains roughly 190,000 clones, 81% of which appear only once. This TCR derives from a man aged 45-65 years in good health and CMV-seronegative. The sample taken for sequencing was PBMCs.

In nucleotides, the CDR3 is TGTGCCAGCAGTTCATGGTCTCTCTCTGGGGCCAACGTCCTGACTTTC. It specifies CASSSWSLSGANVLTF. The gene calls are TRBV28 and TRBJ2-6; D is unclear. V lost 4 bases to trimming and J lost 0 bases, with 10 bases between them. Germline loops: CDR1 MDHEN, CDR2 SYDVKM. CDR3 size: 16 residues.